This TCR beta chain came from a study of control samples from healthy donors and cancer patients (dated by TCRdb to the early 2020s). The junction carries 8 bases between V and J, which are trimmed by 1 base and 10 bases respectively. The CDR3 numbers 12 residues from cysteine through phenylalanine. Only the CDR3 part of the read is kept: 36 bases, read in frame from the first base. The germline V gene (reference sequence) provides CDR1 LGHDT and CDR2 YNNKEL. On this clone: Its antigen remains undetermined. Within one base of it there is no much larger clone, and no base qualities were kept.

Libraries came from the immunoSEQ multiplex PCR assay. TCRdb obtained this table from immuneACCESS and retained in-frame rearrangements with V and J assigned. These tables miss some clones; where compared with another copy, unresolved V genes account for less than half of the shortfall, and the remainder is unexplained. The sample has under 140,000 clones on record, 85% to 90% of them singletons. Jointly, the top ten make up roughly 4% of the sample. Sequenced: PBMCs. The V and J genes are TRBV3-1 (or the pseudogene TRBV3-2) and TRBJ2-1; the D gene is not confidently resolved. The TCR comes from a woman aged 55-75 years with lung cancer. The sequence in DNA is TGTGCCAGCAGCCAAGTCCTGCAAGAGCAGTTCTTC. This codes for CASSQVLQEQFF.